This T cell receptor beta chain derives from a study of blood T cell repertoires in COVID-19. Assay: immunoSEQ multiplex PCR; the TCRdb copy retains only in-frame clones and omits some. The sample gives tens of thousands of clones, approximately 90% of which show up once; less than 6% is in the top ten. The sequencing sample was made of peripheral blood. The source of this sequence is an older woman with active COVID-19.

In nucleotides, the CDR3 is TGTGCCAGCAGCTTCCGACTAGCGGGAGGGCCCGGGGAGCTGTTTTTT. Its translation is CASSFRLAGGPGELFF. The V call is TRBV11-1, the J call TRBJ2-2, with TRBD2 matching 14 bases. The J segment lost 6 bases and the V segment lost 3 bases, leaving 3 bases of the junction unmatched. This CDR3 has 16 amino acids. The V gene's germline CDR1 is SGHAT and CDR2 FQDESV (reference sequence).